This T cell receptor beta chain is from a study of blood T cells in healthy people across ages. From germline, CDR1 is MNHEY and CDR2 SVGAGI. This CDR3 is 13 amino acids long. PCR was performed a second time for about 7 to 11 cycles using a sample-barcoded 5' primer and a J-beta primer mix. TCRdb independently ran MiXCR on the 5' RACE reads; one entry per CDR3 protein. The sample holds 700,000 to 900,000 distinct CDR3 sequences, about a quarter seen once. These data were also reused for a study on T cells of mothers and their children.

Sequenced input: blood. This receptor was taken from a boy younger than 18 in good health. The chain uses TRBV6-5 and TRBJ2-5; unclear D gene. TRBJ2-7 explains the end of the DNA better; the J call may be wrong. The CDR3 protein is CASSYGTRYEQYF. The DNA for the CDR3 is TGTGCCAGCAGTTATGGAACTCGCTACGAGCAGTACTTC.